These 16 T cell receptor beta chains share one sample of origin, sequenced in a study of control samples from healthy donors and cancer patients. The assay was immunoSEQ multiplex PCR, and TCRdb's table has in-frame clones only and misses some. The data hold tens of thousands of clones, with about nine tenths observed a single time. Input material: blood. These TCRs come from a man in his thirties or forties in good health.

The V and J genes are TRBV15 and TRBJ1-4; D gene unclear. The germline V and J ends were trimmed by 0 bases and 0 bases, with 8 bases remaining between them. CDR1 is LNHNV and CDR2 is YYDKDF in the germline V gene (reference sequence). This CDR3 contains 16 residues. CDR3 sequence: CATSRDYQSTNEKLFF. CDR3 nucleotides: TGTGCCACCAGCAGAGATTATCAGTCAACTAATGAAAAACTGTTTTTT.

The rearrangement uses TRBV13 and TRBJ1-6; 7 bases are shared with TRBD1. The CDR3 sequence is 15 residues long. The V and J ends lost 0 bases and 7 bases, in that order; junction bases with no gene match: 3. The germline CDR1 and CDR2 sequences are PRHDT and FYEKMQ (reference sequence). CDR3 nucleotides: TGTGCCAGCAGCTTAGGCGGCAGGGGGAATTCACCCCTCCACTTT. Protein sequence: CASSLGGRGNSPLHF.

The chain is built from TRBV4-1 and TRBJ2-7; possible D gene TRBD2, 7 bases. The germline V gene has CDR1 MGHRA and CDR2 YSYEKL. V lost 1 base to trimming and J lost 3 bases, with 16 bases between them. The CDR3 is made up of 16 amino acids. CDR3 nucleotides: TGCGCCAGCAGCCAAGCGGGGGGCAGGCTATACTACGAGCAGTACTTC. Translation: CASSQAGGRLYYEQYF.

The chain couples TRBV4-1 to TRBJ1-4; D unresolved. The germline V gene has CDR1 MGHRA and CDR2 YSYEKL. Between the trimmed V and J ends, which lost 1 base and 13 bases, there was a span of 19 bases. The CDR3 spans 15 residues. CDR3 sequence: CASSQVSDGTRGLFF. The CDR3, as DNA: TGCGCCAGCAGCCAAGTTAGTGATGGAACAAGAGGACTGTTTTTT.

This chain uses TRBV5-1 with TRBJ2-1; 10 nucleotides line up with TRBD1. CDR3 size: 17 residues. Germline-derived CDR1 and CDR2 are SGHRS and YFSETQ. J gave up 3 bases and V 1 base, and 7 bases lay outside the gene matches. The CDR3 DNA sequence: TGCGCCAGCAGCTTGAACGGACAGGGGGTGAACTACAATGAGCAGTTCTTC. This translates into CASSLNGQGVNYNEQFF.

The chain is built from TRBV11-3 and TRBJ2-1; TRBD2 matches 10 bases. Unmatched junction bases numbered 7, after V lost 5 bases and J lost 6 bases. Looked up from germline, CDR1 is SGHNT and CDR2 is YENEEA. CDR3 length: 15 amino acids. The CDR3 is CASSVEREGGNEQFF. The CDR3 bases are TGTGCCAGCAGCGTCGAGCGGGAGGGGGGCAATGAGCAGTTCTTC.

In nucleotides, the CDR3 is TGTGCCAGCTCACATGAGACAGGCGGGCAGCCCCAGCATTTT. It encodes CASSHETGGQPQHF. The V call is TRBV18, the J call TRBJ1-5; D might be TRBD1 (6 bases). The CDR3 loop spans 14 amino acids. The germline V gene has CDR1 KGHSH and CDR2 LQKENI. V shed 4 bases and J shed 7 bases, with 14 bases lying between them.

The genes are TRBV18 and TRBJ1-4, with D uncertain. Germline V CDR1 and CDR2: KGHSH, LQKENI. The CDR3 consists of 13 residues. V shed 4 bases and J shed 5 bases, with 8 bases lying between them. CDR3 sequence: CASSRAENEKLFF. CDR3 coding DNA: TGTGCCAGCTCACGAGCAGAAAATGAAAAACTGTTTTTT. Filled out from reference TRBV18 and TRBJ1-4, the complete variable domain reads NAGVMQNPRHLVRRRGQEARLRCSPMKGHSHVYWYRQLPEEGLKFMVYLQKENIIDESGMPKERFSAEFPKEGPSILRIQQVVRGDSAAYFCASSRAENEKLFFGSGTQLSVL.

The chain combines TRBV7-9 with TRBJ2-5; no clear D gene. Germline CDR1 is SEHNR and CDR2 is FQNEAQ (reference sequence). Trimming removed 2 bases from V and 1 base from J, with 8 bases in between. This CDR3 is 14 amino acids long. The DNA for the CDR3 is TGTGCCAGCAGCTTACTGCCAAGCCAAGAGACCCAGTACTTC. It is translated as CASSLLPSQETQYF.

For this clone: Within the sample, other DNA sequences also encode this same CDR3. The chain combines TRBV5-1 with TRBJ1-2; 7 bases are a match to TRBD1. This CDR3 is built from 14 residues. V lost 3 bases, J lost 1 base, and 3 bases stayed unmatched. The germline V gene encodes CDR1 SGHRS and CDR2 YFSETQ. The CDR3 region has the DNA TGCGCCAGCAGCTCACAGGGGCTTAACTATGGCTACACCTTC. Protein product: CASSSQGLNYGYTF.

This sequence joins TRBV4-3 and TRBJ2-7; tentative D call: TRBD1 (6 bases). The CDR3 runs to 15 residues. Per the germline V gene, CDR1 is LGHNA and CDR2 is YSLEER. Between the trimmed V and J ends, which lost 1 base and 4 bases, there was a span of 14 bases. The CDR3 DNA is TGCGCCAGCAGCCAAGGCTCCAGGGGACGGTACGAGCAGTACTTC. Protein sequence: CASSQGSRGRYEQYF.

V is TRBV24-1 and J is TRBJ2-3; D uncertain. V shed 6 bases and J shed 0 bases, with 3 bases lying between them. CDR3 length: 12 amino acids. Germline CDR1 is KGHDR and CDR2 is SFDVKD. The CDR3 here is CATSSSTDTQYF. The CDR3 DNA sequence: TGTGCCACCAGTTCTAGCACAGATACGCAGTATTTT.

This sequence joins TRBV18 and TRBJ2-7; no definite D call. CDR1 and CDR2 (germline): KGHSH, LQKENI. V was cut by 0 bases and J by 5 bases, with 20 bases left in between. This CDR3 region has 17 residues. The CDR3 DNA sequence: TGTGCCAGCTCACCACCGATTTCGGGTCAGGATCCTAACGAGCAGTACTTC. Amino acids: CASSPPISGQDPNEQYF.

The chain has TRBV21-1 and TRBJ1-5; the table's D call TRBD1 went unverified against the DNA. TRBV21-1 is flagged as a pseudogene. The CDR3 contains 15 residues. The CDR3 here is CASSGTGGDNQPQHF. CDR3 coding DNA: TGTGCCAGCAGCGGGACAGGGGGTGACAATCAGCCCCAGCATTTT.

The chain links TRBV11-3 to TRBJ2-2, with 9 bases that match TRBD1. CDR1 and CDR2 from the germline V gene are SGHNT and YENEEA. The CDR3 is 18 amino acids. V shed 5 bases and J 6 bases; nucleotides not matched to a gene: 16. CDR3 sequence: CASSRCYIRDREAGELFF. DNA of the CDR3: TGTGCCAGCAGCCGTTGTTACATCCGGGACAGGGAGGCCGGGGAGCTGTTTTTT.

V usage is TRBV19 and J usage is TRBJ2-7, with 10 bases that match TRBD2. The CDR3 is made up of 16 amino acids. Germline CDR1 reads LNHDA; CDR2 reads SQIVND (reference sequence). After removal of 4 bases from V and 4 bases from J, the junction contained 10 bases not matched to a gene. CDR3 in DNA: TGTGCCAGTAGTAATCCCCAAGGACTAGCGGCGTACGAGCAGTACTTC. Protein product: CASSNPQGLAAYEQYF.